These 14 T cell receptor beta chains were sequenced from one sample in a study of control samples from healthy donors and cancer patients. TCRdb keeps only in-frame clones here, not all; method: immunoSEQ multiplex PCR. The sample lists tens of thousands of clones, roughly 89% occurring once. Sample: PBMCs. Receptor source: a woman aged 55-69 years with head and neck cancer.

V gene TRBV10-3 combines with J gene TRBJ2-1, with TRBD2 matching over 9 bases. Per germline, CDR1 ENHRY and CDR2 SYGVKD. The CDR3 extends over 13 amino acids. V trimming: 6 bases; J trimming: 10 bases; junction bases outside the gene matches: 7. Here the CDR3 reads CAIRAGGPEEQFF. Written as DNA, the CDR3 is TGTGCCATCAGGGCGGGAGGGCCGGAGGAGCAGTTCTTC.

The rearrangement uses TRBV19 and TRBJ1-1; a possible D gene is TRBD1 (6 bases). Germline CDR1 and CDR2: LNHDA and SQIVND (reference sequence). The CDR3 has 15 residues. Trimming shortened V by 6 bases and J by 1 base, and 15 bases separated the two germline ends. In DNA, the CDR3 is TGTGCCAGTAGACAGCAGACAGGAGGGAACACTGAAGCTTTCTTT. This gives the protein CASRQQTGGNTEAFF. The full variable domain, its missing parts supplied by reference TRBV19 and TRBJ1-1, is DGGITQSPKYLFRKEGQNVTLSCEQNLNHDAMYWYRQDPGQGLRLIYYSQIVNDFQKGDIAEGYSVSREKKESFPLTVTSAQKNPTAFYLCASRQQTGGNTEAFFGQGTRLTVV.

The chain joins TRBV5-4 to TRBJ2-1; 14 nucleotides align to TRBD2. V lost 5 bases, J lost 9 bases, and 10 bases stayed unmatched. This CDR3 is 16 amino acids long. The V gene's germline CDR1 is SGHNT and CDR2 YYREEE (reference sequence). DNA of the CDR3: TGTGCCAGCAGGTCTTCGGGACTAGCGGGAGTTATTGAGCAGTTCTTC. It is translated as CASRSSGLAGVIEQFF.

A word on this clone: Compared with germline, one end of the junction differs, possibly owing to a read error. This chain links TRBV6-2 or TRBV6-3 with TRBJ2-7; 11 nucleotides agree with TRBD2. The CDR3 is made up of 19 amino acids. Germline CDR1 and CDR2: MNHEY and SVGEGT. The CDR3 loop is CVSSSAIAGGPDLSYEQYF. The CDR3, as DNA: TGTGTCAGCAGCTCGGCCATAGCGGGAGGGCCGGATCTTTCCTACGAGCAGTACTTC.

This sequence joins TRBV2 and TRBJ2-3, with a weak D call TRBD1 (6 bases). With 2 bases removed from V and 1 base from J, the gap between germline ends came to 13 bases. Germline-derived CDR1 and CDR2 are SNHLY and FYNNEI. This CDR3 has 16 amino acids. The CDR3 sequence: CASSEFGQIGTDTQYF. The CDR3 DNA reads TGTGCCAGCAGTGAATTCGGACAGATAGGCACAGATACGCAGTATTTT.

The chain employs TRBV25-1 and TRBJ2-6, with D maybe TRBD2 (5 bases). The CDR3 has 16 residues. The germline V gene has CDR1 MGHDK and CDR2 SYGVNS. Trimming took off 1 base at V and 2 bases at J, with 9 bases between the two ends. The CDR3 DNA reads TGTGCCAGCAGTGAATTTAGGGAGCCTGGGGCCAACGTCCTGACTTTC. Amino acids: CASSEFREPGANVLTF.

The chain employs TRBV7-8 and TRBJ1-1, with D unresolved. Trimming took 0 bases from V and 4 from J, leaving 12 bases between them. This CDR3 spans 15 amino acids. Germline lookup yields CDR1 SGHVS and CDR2 FQNEAQ. CDR3 loop: CASSLAGPGSTEAFF. In DNA, the CDR3 is TGTGCCAGCAGCTTAGCGGGCCCAGGCAGCACTGAAGCTTTCTTT.

V and J are TRBV11-3 and TRBJ2-7; possible D gene TRBD1, 7 bases. The CDR3 runs to 15 residues. Trimming removed 5 bases from V and 5 bases from J, with 19 bases in between. CDR1 and CDR2 (germline): SGHNT, YENEEA. In nucleotides, the CDR3 is TGTGCCAGCAGCCAAGGAGGGGGCCCTCGGGACGAGCAGTACTTC. Translating it yields CASSQGGGPRDEQYF. Complete variable domain (other parts from reference TRBV11-3 and TRBJ2-7): EAGVVQSPRYKIIEKKQPVAFWCNPISGHNTLYWYLQNLGQGPELLIRYENEEAVDDSQLPKDRFSAERLKGVDSTLKIQPAELGDSAVYLCASSQGGGPRDEQYFGPGTRLTVT.

A word on this clone: A read error may account for a junction end that differs from germline. V usage is TRBV12-3 or TRBV12-4 and J usage is TRBJ1-1; weak D call: TRBD1 (6 bases). This CDR3 comprises 13 residues. The CDR3: CASRLGGNTEAFF. The CDR3 nucleotides are TGTGCCAGCAGGTTAGGGGGGAACACTGAAGCTTTCTTT.

The chain couples TRBV6-5 to TRBJ1-6; D call uncertain. CDR1 is MNHEY, CDR2 SVGAGI, per germline. Trimming took off 9 bases at V and 7 bases at J, with 19 bases between the two ends. The CDR3 length is 15 residues. CDR3 loop: CASRNWARINSPLHF. The CDR3 DNA follows: TGTGCCAGTCGTAATTGGGCCCGGATAAATTCACCCCTCCACTTT.

This chain connects TRBV28 to TRBJ2-1; the match to TRBD1 covers 8 bases. V lost 5 bases and J lost 0; bases outside the gene matches: 12. The CDR3 is 18 amino acids. Germline V gene data show CDR1 as MDHEN and CDR2 as SYDVKM. The CDR3 loop is CASSPGQVPQSSYNEQFF. The CDR3 region has the DNA TGTGCCAGCAGTCCGGGACAGGTCCCCCAAAGCTCCTACAATGAGCAGTTCTTC. The full variable domain, completed using reference TRBV28 and TRBJ2-1, is DVKVTQSSRYLVKRTGEKVFLECVQDMDHENMFWYRQDPGLGLRLIYFSYDVKMKEKGDIPEGYSVSREKKERFSLILESASTNQTSMYLCASSPGQVPQSSYNEQFFGPGTRLTVL.

The chain combines TRBV24-1 with TRBJ2-2, with 7 positions matching TRBD1. V lost 3 bases, J lost 0 bases, and 3 bases stayed unmatched. Germline-derived CDR1 and CDR2 are KGHDR and SFDVKD. CDR3 size: 16 residues. CDR3 loop: CATSDTTGANTGELFF. The CDR3 bases are TGTGCCACCAGTGATACTACAGGGGCGAACACCGGGGAGCTGTTTTTT.

The rearrangement links TRBV3-1 (or the pseudogene TRBV3-2) to TRBJ1-5; D remains unclear. Germline lookup yields CDR1 LGHDT and CDR2 YNNKEL (reference sequence). Trimming took off 4 bases at V and 11 bases at J, with 6 bases between the two ends. CDR3 length: 10 amino acids. The CDR3 DNA reads as TGTGCCAGCAGCCGAGAGTCCCAGCATTTT. Translating it yields CASSRESQHF.

With regard to this clone: Compared with germline, one end of the junction differs, possibly owing to a read error. This rearrangement joins TRBV7-7 to TRBJ2-7; D is tentatively TRBD1 or TRBD2 (5 bases each). Per the germline V gene, CDR1 is SSHAT and CDR2 is FNYEAQ (reference sequence). CDR3 length: 15 residues. CDR3 loop: CASSLGRGPSYEQYF. CDR3 nucleotides: TGTGCTAGCAGCTTGGGGCGAGGGCCCTCCTACGAGCAGTACTTC.